This T cell receptor beta chain was identified in a study of CD8 T cells in Susac syndrome. The table lists this clonotype with a count of one. An input of roughly 0.5 to 1 ug of RNA was subjected to reverse transcription using random hexamers. An immunoSEQ multiplex PCR generated amplified TCR beta CDR3 products spanning 54 Vbeta and 13 Jbeta. TCRdb itself ran the immunoSEQ multiplex PCR reads through MiXCR, one entry per CDR3 protein. The sample contains 20,000 to 25,000 distinct CDR3 sequences, about 92% of which appear only once. TCR beta sequences were obtained from blood CD8+ and CD4+ T cells. Healthy donors formed controls matched for age and sex. The source is a human donor in good health. The source material was CD8+ T cells from PBMCs.

CDR3 in amino acids: CASSYEEMNTEAFF. In DNA, the CDR3 is TGTGCCAGCAGTTACGAAGAGATGAACACTGAAGCTTTCTTT. This chain joins TRBV6-5 and TRBJ1-1; D gene unclear. The germline gives CDR1 MNHEY, CDR2 SVGAGI. Trimming pared 2 bases from V and 0 bases from J, leaving 7 bases between. This CDR3 is built from 14 residues.